The 13 T cell receptor beta chains in this list originate from one sample, sequenced in a study of blood T cell repertoires in COVID-19. Method: immunoSEQ multiplex PCR; TCRdb's copy keeps in-frame clones and lacks some. Seen here are about 270,000 clones, about 89% observed once, and the top ten hold roughly 3%. The sequenced sample was PBMCs or T cells enriched from blood (not recorded which). Receptor source: a young woman who had recovered from COVID-19.

The V and J genes are TRBV7-9 and TRBJ2-1, with 7 bases fitting TRBD1. V was clipped by 0 bases and J by 6 bases; unmatched bases: 8. The CDR3 loop spans 16 amino acids. Germline V gives CDR1 SEHNR, CDR2 FQNEAQ (reference sequence). The CDR3 bases are TGTGCCAGCAGCTTAGCAGGGCCGCAGGGGGTCAATGAGCAGTTCTTC. This codes for CASSLAGPQGVNEQFF.

J is TRBJ2-1 and V is TRBV5-6; 7 bases align to TRBD2. Germline CDR1 and CDR2: SGHDT and YYEEEE. Trimming cost V 2 bases and J 3 bases; bases outside gene matches: 5. The CDR3 covers 15 residues. CDR3 residues: CASSLGRGYYNEQFF. The DNA for the CDR3 is TGTGCCAGCAGCTTAGGGAGGGGCTACTACAATGAGCAGTTCTTC.

There are a few counts of this clone. This chain connects TRBV11-2 to TRBJ2-2, with 8 positions matching TRBD2. V shed 8 bases and J 0 bases; nucleotides not matched to a gene: 5. Germline assignment: CDR1 SGHAT and CDR2 FQNNGV. This CDR3 has 15 amino acids. The CDR3 loop is CASEYGGANTGELFF. CDR3 bases: TGTGCCAGCGAGTACGGGGGGGCGAACACCGGGGAGCTGTTTTTT.

V usage is TRBV11-2 and J usage is TRBJ2-5; possible D gene TRBD1, 8 bases. V was trimmed by 4 bases and J by 5 bases, leaving 17 bases between them. The CDR3 contains 15 residues. CDR1 SGHAT and CDR2 FQNNGV come from the germline V gene. DNA of the CDR3: TGTGCCAGCAGCTCCTACAGGGGGGGCCGGGAGACCCAGTACTTC. Translation: CASSSYRGGRETQYF.

V usage is TRBV19 and J usage is TRBJ1-1, with D tentatively TRBD1 (5 bases). Trimming shortened V by 8 bases and J by 0 bases, and 19 bases separated the two germline ends. Germline lookup yields CDR1 LNHDA and CDR2 SQIVND (reference sequence). The CDR3 length is 16 residues. The CDR3 bases are TGTGCCAGTCAATCCAGGGAATTAGGGATGAACACTGAAGCTTTCTTT. It yields the protein CASQSRELGMNTEAFF.

The chain recombines TRBV7-6 with TRBJ2-6; no firm D call. From germline, CDR1 is SGHVS and CDR2 FNYEAQ. Trimming left V 8 bases short and J 4 bases short, with 18 bases between. The CDR3 totals 16 residues. As DNA, the CDR3 is TGTGCCAGCGTTGGGCTGGCCGGTAGGGGGGCCAACGTCCTGACTTTC. Its protein is CASVGLAGRGANVLTF.

The table lists this clone with a count of one. One junction end disagrees with the germline gene, perhaps due to a read error. This chain connects TRBV10-1 to TRBJ2-2; D might be TRBD1 (5 bases). CDR3 length equals 14 residues. Germline CDR1 is WNHNN and CDR2 is SYGVQD (reference sequence). The CDR3 here is CACRASANTGELFF. The CDR3, as DNA: TGCGCCTGCAGGGCCTCCGCGAACACCGGGGAGCTGTTTTTT.

This clone has just a few counts. This sequence joins TRBV6-5 and TRBJ2-1; 7 bases agree with TRBD2. Unmatched junction bases numbered 8, after V lost 5 bases and J lost 7 bases. Germline V gives CDR1 MNHEY, CDR2 SVGAGI. The CDR3 totals 14 residues. CDR3 in DNA: TGTGCCAGCAGTCGGAACGGGAGGAGGAATGAGCAGTTCTTC. As protein: CASSRNGRRNEQFF.

The genes are TRBV28 and TRBJ1-5, with a tentative D call TRBD1 (6 bases). Trimming removed 1 base at V and 3 bases at J, with 16 bases between. The CDR3 has 17 amino acids. The germline gives CDR1 MDHEN, CDR2 SYDVKM. CDR3 amino acids: CASSLYRALRANQPQHF. In DNA form, the CDR3 reads TGTGCCAGCAGTTTATACAGGGCCCTCCGGGCCAATCAGCCCCAGCATTTT.

The V gene is TRBV14, the J gene TRBJ1-2, with 9 bases aligning to TRBD1. V was pared by 0 bases and J by 1 base, with 6 bases of the junction left unmatched. This CDR3 has 17 amino acids. Germline values: CDR1 SGHDN, CDR2 FVKESK. CDR3 coding DNA: TGTGCCAGCAGCCAAGATACCTGGGGACAGGGTAACTATGGCTACACCTTC. Protein sequence: CASSQDTWGQGNYGYTF.

The gene calls are TRBV19 and TRBJ2-7; 9 bases map to TRBD1. CDR1 LNHDA and CDR2 SQIVND come from the germline V gene (reference sequence). V shed 5 bases and J 5 bases; nucleotides not matched to a gene: 1. CDR3 length: 12 amino acids. The CDR3 sequence is CASSWTGDEQYF. The CDR3 DNA reads as TGTGCCAGTAGTTGGACAGGGGACGAGCAGTACTTC.

The chain uses TRBV27 and TRBJ1-6; no clear D gene. V lost 9 bases to trimming and J lost 7 bases, with 13 bases between them. This CDR3 is 13 amino acids long. Germline assignment: CDR1 MNHEY and CDR2 SMNVEV (reference sequence). Here the CDR3 reads CASNHRGNSPLHF. CDR3 sequence (DNA): TGTGCCAGTAACCACCGAGGGAATTCACCCCTCCACTTT.

The CDR3 bases are TGTGCCAGCAGCTTTGCAGGCTGGGACAGGGAGGGCAATCAGCCCCAGCATTTT. It specifies CASSFAGWDREGNQPQHF. J is TRBJ1-5 and V is TRBV5-6; 9 nucleotides agree with TRBD1. With 2 bases clipped from V and 2 bases from J, the junction kept 11 bases outside the gene matches. The CDR3 runs to 18 residues. CDR1 and CDR2 from the germline V gene are SGHDT and YYEEEE.